What follows are 21 T cell receptor beta chains derived from one specimen sequenced in a study of molecular identifiers for immune sequencing clone quantification. TCRdb reprocessed the PCR reads with MiXCR, giving one entry per CDR3 protein. The sample lists about half a million distinct CDR3 sequences; approximately 25% were seen once. What was sequenced was naive CD8+ T cells from blood, with Jurkat cell RNA spiked in. The subset: FACS-sorted CD8+CD4-CCR7+CD45RA+ naive T cells. Every receptor here comes from a human donor in good health. Some libraries in this study had Jurkat cell RNA spiked in.

Points on this clonotype: A much larger clone differs from this one at a single base, so this may be a read error. The V call is TRBV19, the J call TRBJ2-3; D not certain. V lost 3 bases and J 2 bases, leaving 12 bases between the germline ends. This CDR3 region has 15 residues. Germline CDR1 reads LNHDA; CDR2 reads SQIVND (reference sequence). The CDR3 here is CASSILSAATDTQYF. The CDR3 region has the DNA TGTGCCAGTAGTATCCTATCGGCGGCCACAGATACGCAGTATTTT.

The sample holds many counts of this clonotype. V and J are TRBV5-1 and TRBJ2-5; 9 bases map to TRBD1. From germline, CDR1 is SGHRS and CDR2 YFSETQ. Trimming removed 2 bases from V and 0 bases from J; junction bases left unmatched: 8. The CDR3 spans 17 residues. Here the CDR3 reads CASSFSETGGYQETQYF. Written as DNA, the CDR3 is TGCGCCAGCAGCTTTTCCGAGACAGGGGGATACCAAGAGACCCAGTACTTC.

This clonotype was seen only a few times. V is TRBV9 and J is TRBJ2-3; TRBD2 might be the D (6 bases). V lost 0 bases and J lost 1, with 12 bases in between. The germline V gene has CDR1 SGDLS and CDR2 YYNGEE. The length of the CDR3 is 16 residues. The CDR3 protein is CASSVAWPSGTDTQYF. Here the CDR3 DNA reads TGTGCCAGCAGCGTAGCTTGGCCTAGCGGCACAGATACGCAGTATTTT. The whole variable domain, remainder taken from reference TRBV9 and TRBJ2-3, is DSGVTQTPKHLITATGQRVTLRCSPRSGDLSVYWYQQSLDQGLQFLIQYYNGEERAKGNILERFSAQQFPDLHSELNLSSLELGDSALYFCASSVAWPSGTDTQYFGPGTRLTVL.

J is TRBJ2-3 and V is TRBV3-1; no clear D gene. CDR1 is LGHDT, CDR2 YNNKEL, per germline (reference sequence). The V end was cut by 2 bases, the J end by 6 bases, with 6 bases between. The CDR3 consists of 12 residues. The CDR3 reads CASSQQWDTQYF. CDR3 nucleotide sequence: TGTGCCAGCAGCCAACAATGGGATACGCAGTATTTT.

V gene TRBV10-3 combines with J gene TRBJ2-5, with D unresolved. Germline-derived CDR1 and CDR2 are ENHRY and SYGVKD. This CDR3 spans 14 amino acids. V was clipped by 2 bases and J by 3 bases, with 10 bases between them. The CDR3 DNA reads TGTGCCATCAGTGAGACGACTCTGGAAGAGACCCAGTACTTC. Translated: CAISETTLEETQYF.

This chain links TRBV2 with TRBJ2-7; D may match TRBD1 or TRBD2 (5 bases each). The CDR3 is made up of 15 amino acids. Germline loops: CDR1 SNHLY, CDR2 FYNNEI. V shed 3 bases and J shed 3 bases, with 15 bases lying between them. The CDR3 sequence is CASSEGDGNLYEQYF. The CDR3 region has the DNA TGTGCCAGCAGTGAGGGGGACGGAAACCTCTACGAGCAGTACTTC.

This clonotype came up many times. The gene calls are TRBV6-5 and TRBJ1-1; possible D gene TRBD1, 5 bases. Germline-derived CDR1 and CDR2 are MNHEY and SVGAGI. The CDR3 totals 11 residues. The V end lost 7 bases, the J end lost 8 bases, and 11 bases lay between the germline ends. CDR3 sequence reads: CASNRRGEAFF. The CDR3 DNA reads TGTGCCAGCAATAGAAGGGGAGAAGCTTTCTTT.

The rearrangement links TRBV6-1 to TRBJ2-5, with a weak D call TRBD2 (6 bases). The CDR3 has 13 amino acids. V lost 8 bases and J 3 bases, leaving 13 bases between the germline ends. In germline, CDR1 is MNHNS, CDR2 SASEGT. CDR3 residues: CASRGDWEETQYF. The CDR3 nucleotides read TGTGCCAGCCGAGGGGACTGGGAAGAGACCCAGTACTTC.

The gene calls are TRBV29-1 and TRBJ1-2; TRBD1 matches at 8 bases. V dropped 6 bases and J dropped 4; count of bases not matched to a gene: 13. Germline assignment: CDR1 SQVTM and CDR2 ANQGSEA. This CDR3 contains 15 residues. CDR3 loop: CSVQGDRQFSYGYTF. In DNA form, the CDR3 reads TGCAGCGTGCAAGGGGACAGGCAATTCAGCTATGGCTACACCTTC.

This clonotype was picked up one time. V usage is TRBV20-1 and J usage is TRBJ2-7; TRBD2 matches 8 bases. Germline CDR1 reads DFQATT; CDR2 reads SNEGSKA (reference sequence). The J segment lost 2 bases and the V segment lost 1 base, leaving 10 bases of the junction unmatched. This CDR3 has 16 amino acids. The CDR3, as DNA: TGCAGTGCTAGAGCCCTAATACTAGCGGTCACCTACGAGCAGTACTTC. Its protein is CSARALILAVTYEQYF.

The table lists this clonotype with a few counts. The J gene is TRBJ2-5, the V gene TRBV5-1, with 7 bases identical to TRBD1. Germline values: CDR1 SGHRS, CDR2 YFSETQ. The CDR3 spans 16 residues. After removal of 0 bases from V and 7 bases from J, the junction contained 12 bases not matched to a gene. The CDR3 reads CASSLAEGASGGTQYF. DNA for the CDR3: TGCGCCAGCAGCTTGGCCGAGGGGGCCTCTGGGGGGACCCAGTACTTC.

The rearrangement links TRBV27 to TRBJ1-2; no clear D gene. Germline V CDR1 and CDR2: MNHEY, SMNVEV (reference sequence). V was clipped by 5 bases and J by 4 bases, with 20 bases between them. CDR3 length: 16 residues. CDR3 sequence reads: CASSPEVGNNGYGYTF. DNA for the CDR3: TGTGCCAGCAGTCCCGAGGTAGGGAATAACGGCTATGGCTACACCTTC.

This clonotype turned up a few times. This chain connects TRBV11-2 to TRBJ2-7; 11 bases fit TRBD2. V trimming: 5 bases; J trimming: 4 bases; junction bases outside the gene matches: 16. The CDR3 totals 18 residues. The germline V gene encodes CDR1 SGHAT and CDR2 FQNNGV. CDR3 coding DNA: TGTGCCAGCAGCATGACTACTCCGCTAGCGGGGGGCACTTACGAGCAGTACTTC. It codes for CASSMTTPLAGGTYEQYF.

A word on this clonotype: One junction end disagrees with the germline gene, perhaps due to a read error. This chain uses TRBV5-3 with TRBJ2-1; unclear D gene. TRBV5-3 is an open reading frame whose function is uncertain. This CDR3 is 14 amino acids long. In nucleotides, the CDR3 is TGTGCCAGCAGCTTATGGGCCCAGCCCAATGCGCAGTTCTTC. Protein: CASSLWAQPNAQFF.

This clonotype was seen many times. CDR3 loop: CASRGLAGEEAQYF. The CDR3 nucleotides read TGTGCCAGCAGGGGACTAGCGGGAGAGGAGGCGCAGTATTTT. This chain uses TRBV2 with TRBJ2-3; 14 nucleotides match TRBD2. J gave up 10 bases and V 6 bases, and 6 bases lay outside the gene matches. This CDR3 spans 14 amino acids. Germline loops: CDR1 SNHLY, CDR2 FYNNEI.

This clonotype was seen more than once but under ten times. The rearrangement links TRBV27 to TRBJ1-2, with a weak D call TRBD1 (6 bases). V lost 2 bases to trimming and J lost 6 bases, with 13 bases between them. Germline lookup yields CDR1 MNHEY and CDR2 SMNVEV (reference sequence). The length of the CDR3 is 14 residues. As DNA, the CDR3 is TGTGCCAGCAGTTTAATTGGGTCAGGGGATGGCTACACCTTC. Its protein product is CASSLIGSGDGYTF.

This clonotype has at least ten counts. V and J are TRBV5-1 and TRBJ2-2, with D maybe TRBD2 (6 bases). The CDR3 loop spans 16 amino acids. Trimming removed 1 base at V and 5 bases at J, with 15 bases between. Germline CDR1 reads SGHRS; CDR2 reads YFSETQ. DNA for the CDR3: TGCGCCAGCAGCTTGAATCCCCTTGGAGGGACCGGGGAGCTGTTTTTT. Protein sequence: CASSLNPLGGTGELFF.

This clonotype was seen repeatedly, ten times or more. The chain combines TRBV27 with TRBJ2-7; a weak D match, TRBD1 (5 bases). The CDR3 has 15 amino acids. Germline lookup yields CDR1 MNHEY and CDR2 SMNVEV (reference sequence). The ends were cut back, 3 bases at V and 4 bases at J, with 16 bases in the middle. The CDR3 DNA follows: TGTGCCAGCAGTTTTGTACAGGACCGTTTGTACGAGCAGTACTTC. Amino acid sequence: CASSFVQDRLYEQYF.

This clonotype has ten or more counts. This chain uses TRBV13 with TRBJ2-6; D is uncertain. Trimming removed 1 base from V and 0 bases from J, with 16 bases in between. From germline, CDR1 is PRHDT and CDR2 FYEKMQ (reference sequence). The CDR3 extends over 19 amino acids. The CDR3 region is CASSLEGEDGSSGANVLTF. CDR3 sequence (DNA): TGTGCCAGCAGCTTAGAAGGCGAGGACGGCAGCTCTGGGGCCAACGTCCTGACTTTC. The full variable domain, rest sourced from reference TRBV13 and TRBJ2-6, is AAGVIQSPRHLIKEKRETATLKCYPIPRHDTVYWYQQGPGQDPQFLISFYEKMQSDKGSIPDRFSAQQFSDYHSELNMSSLELGDSALYFCASSLEGEDGSSGANVLTFGAGSRLTVL.

This clonotype was counted ten times or more. The rearrangement joins TRBV5-1 to TRBJ2-7, with D uncertain. Deletions cut 5 bases from V and 2 bases from J, with 8 bases between. CDR1 SGHRS and CDR2 YFSETQ come from the germline V gene. The CDR3 covers 12 residues. The CDR3 reads CASRGITYEQYF. As DNA, the CDR3 is TGCGCCAGCAGGGGAATCACCTACGAGCAGTACTTC.

This clonotype was recorded at least ten times. This chain uses TRBV5-1 with TRBJ2-7, with a tentative D call TRBD2 (5 bases). Per the germline V gene, CDR1 is SGHRS and CDR2 is YFSETQ. The CDR3 consists of 16 residues. V lost 0 bases to trimming and J lost 0 bases, with 13 bases between them. CDR3 sequence reads: CASSLALGRGSYEQYF. CDR3 sequence (DNA): TGCGCCAGCAGCTTGGCCCTAGGACGGGGCTCCTACGAGCAGTACTTC.